This T cell receptor (beta chain) originates from a study of regulatory dendritic cells for organ transplantation. CFSE-labeled sorted T cells met regulatory or mature dendritic cells for five to six days. Repertoires were generated with immunoSEQ multiplex PCR, while TCRdb's copy carries only in-frame clones and drops some. Of about 10,000 clones listed, 65% to 85% are singletons. In germline, CDR1 is SGHDN, CDR2 FVKESK. The CDR3 runs to 18 residues. Trimming left V 0 bases short and J 3 bases short, with 21 bases between. A remark on this clone: Antigen: not known.

The receptor was derived from a human donor in good health. The chain links TRBV14 to TRBJ2-7; tentatively, D is TRBD2 (5 bases). The sample taken for sequencing was memory CD4+ T cells from blood cultured with dendritic cells. The subset is: CD45RO+ memory T cells. CDR3 bases: TGTGCCAGCAGCCAAGATGGGCGCTTTGGGAGCCCCTTCTACGAGCAGTACTTC. It translates to CASSQDGRFGSPFYEQYF.